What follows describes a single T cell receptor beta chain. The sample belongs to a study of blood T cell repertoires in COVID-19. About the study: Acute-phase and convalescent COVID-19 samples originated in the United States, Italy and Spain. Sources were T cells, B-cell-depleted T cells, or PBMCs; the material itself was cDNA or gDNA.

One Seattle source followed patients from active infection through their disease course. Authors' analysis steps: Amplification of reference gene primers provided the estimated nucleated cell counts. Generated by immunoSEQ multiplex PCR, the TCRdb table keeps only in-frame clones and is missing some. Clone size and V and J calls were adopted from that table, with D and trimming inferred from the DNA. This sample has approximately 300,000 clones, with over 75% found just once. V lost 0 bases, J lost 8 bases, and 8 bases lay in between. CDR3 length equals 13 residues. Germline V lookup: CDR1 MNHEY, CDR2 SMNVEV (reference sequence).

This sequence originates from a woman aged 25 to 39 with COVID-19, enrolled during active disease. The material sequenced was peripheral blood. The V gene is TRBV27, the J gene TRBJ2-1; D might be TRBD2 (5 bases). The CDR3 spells CASSLSMEDEQFF. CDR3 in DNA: TGTGCCAGCAGTTTATCGATGGAGGATGAGCAGTTCTTC.